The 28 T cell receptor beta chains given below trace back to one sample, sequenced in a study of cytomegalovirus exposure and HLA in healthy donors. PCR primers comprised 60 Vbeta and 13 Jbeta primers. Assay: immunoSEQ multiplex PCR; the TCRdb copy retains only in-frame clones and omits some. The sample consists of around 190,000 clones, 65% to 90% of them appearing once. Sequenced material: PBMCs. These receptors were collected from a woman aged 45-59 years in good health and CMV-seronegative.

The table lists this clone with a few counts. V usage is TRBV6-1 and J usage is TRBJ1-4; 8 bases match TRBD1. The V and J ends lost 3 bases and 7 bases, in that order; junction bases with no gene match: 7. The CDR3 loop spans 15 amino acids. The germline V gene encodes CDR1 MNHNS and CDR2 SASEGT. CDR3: CASSDGGQGVEKLFF. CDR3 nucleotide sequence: TGTGCCAGCAGTGATGGAGGACAGGGAGTTGAAAAACTGTTTTTT.

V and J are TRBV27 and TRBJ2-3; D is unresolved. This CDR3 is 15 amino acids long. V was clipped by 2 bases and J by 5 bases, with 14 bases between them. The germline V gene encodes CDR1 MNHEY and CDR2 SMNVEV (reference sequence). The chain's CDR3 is CASSLGRRGGDTQYF. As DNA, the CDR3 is TGTGCCAGCAGTTTAGGTAGACGTGGCGGAGATACGCAGTATTTT.

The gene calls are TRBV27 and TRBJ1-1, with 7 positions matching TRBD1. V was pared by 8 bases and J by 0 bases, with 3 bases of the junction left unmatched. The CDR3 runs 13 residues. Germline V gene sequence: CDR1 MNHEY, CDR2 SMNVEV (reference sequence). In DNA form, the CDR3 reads TGTGCCAGCTCGGGACAGCTGAACACTGAAGCTTTCTTT. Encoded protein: CASSGQLNTEAFF.

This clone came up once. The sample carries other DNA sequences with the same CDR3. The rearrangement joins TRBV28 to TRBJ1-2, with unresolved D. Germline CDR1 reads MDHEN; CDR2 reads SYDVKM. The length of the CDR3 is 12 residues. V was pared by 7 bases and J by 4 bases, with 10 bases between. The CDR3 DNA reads TGTGCCAGCACTCCCGGCGGCTATGGCTACACCTTC. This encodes CASTPGGYGYTF.

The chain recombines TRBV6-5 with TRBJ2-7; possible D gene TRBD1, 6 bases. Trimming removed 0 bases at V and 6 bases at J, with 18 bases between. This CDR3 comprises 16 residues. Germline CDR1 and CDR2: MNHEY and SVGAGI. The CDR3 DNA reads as TGTGCCAGCAGTTACTCGAGAACAGGGATGGGTTCCGAGCAGTACTTC. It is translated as CASSYSRTGMGSEQYF.

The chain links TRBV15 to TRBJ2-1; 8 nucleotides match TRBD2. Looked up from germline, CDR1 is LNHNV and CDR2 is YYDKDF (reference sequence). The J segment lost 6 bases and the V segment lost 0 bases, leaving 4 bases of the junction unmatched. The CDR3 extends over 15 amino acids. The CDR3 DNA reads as TGTGCCACCAGCAGAGAGTTTCTAGCGGGCAATGAGCAGTTCTTC. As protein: CATSREFLAGNEQFF.

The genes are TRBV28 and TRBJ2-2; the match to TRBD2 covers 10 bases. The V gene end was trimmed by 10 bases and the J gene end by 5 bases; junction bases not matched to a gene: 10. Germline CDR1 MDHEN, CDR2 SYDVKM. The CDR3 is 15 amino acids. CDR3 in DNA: TGTGCCACCTTCAAAGCGGGGGGGGGTACCGGGGAGCTGTTTTTT. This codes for CATFKAGGGTGELFF.

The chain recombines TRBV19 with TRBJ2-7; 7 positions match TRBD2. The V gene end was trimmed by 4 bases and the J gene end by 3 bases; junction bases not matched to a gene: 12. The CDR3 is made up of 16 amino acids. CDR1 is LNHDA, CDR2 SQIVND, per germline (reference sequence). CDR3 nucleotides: TGTGCCAGTAGTACCCGCGGGCGGGAGAGGGACTACGAGCAGTACTTC. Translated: CASSTRGRERDYEQYF.

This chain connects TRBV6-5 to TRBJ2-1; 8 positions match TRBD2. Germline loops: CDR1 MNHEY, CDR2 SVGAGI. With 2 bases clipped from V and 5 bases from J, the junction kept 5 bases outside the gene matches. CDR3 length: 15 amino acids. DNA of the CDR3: TGTGCCAGCAGTTACGCTAGCGGGCCTAACAATGAGCAGTTCTTC. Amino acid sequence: CASSYASGPNNEQFF.

The CDR3 region is CASSQLPEPHDSNQPQHF. CDR3 DNA: TGCGCCAGCAGTCAATTGCCAGAACCCCATGATAGCAATCAGCCCCAGCATTTT. The chain recombines TRBV23-1 with TRBJ1-5; D call uncertain. TRBV23-1 is designated an ORF whose function remains uncertain. The V end lost 1 base, the J end lost 0 bases, and 16 bases lay between the germline ends. The CDR3 has 18 residues.

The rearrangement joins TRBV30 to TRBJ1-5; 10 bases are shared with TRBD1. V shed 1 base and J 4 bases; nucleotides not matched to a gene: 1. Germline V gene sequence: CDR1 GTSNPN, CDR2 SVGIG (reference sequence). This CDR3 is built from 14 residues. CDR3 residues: CAWSGGQGNQPQHF. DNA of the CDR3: TGTGCCTGGAGTGGGGGACAGGGGAATCAGCCCCAGCATTTT.

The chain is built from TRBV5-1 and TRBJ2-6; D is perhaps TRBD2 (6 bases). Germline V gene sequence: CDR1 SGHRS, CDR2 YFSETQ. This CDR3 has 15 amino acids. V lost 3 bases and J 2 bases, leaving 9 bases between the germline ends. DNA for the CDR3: TGCGCCAGCAGCTCCGGGGGAACTGGGGCCAACGTCCTGACTTTC. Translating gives CASSSGGTGANVLTF.

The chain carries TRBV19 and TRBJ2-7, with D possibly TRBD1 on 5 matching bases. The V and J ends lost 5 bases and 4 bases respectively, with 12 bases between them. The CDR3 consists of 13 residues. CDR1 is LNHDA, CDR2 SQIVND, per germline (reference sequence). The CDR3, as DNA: TGTGCCAGTAGTTTGGACAAGGATTACGAGCAGTACTTC. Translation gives CASSLDKDYEQYF.

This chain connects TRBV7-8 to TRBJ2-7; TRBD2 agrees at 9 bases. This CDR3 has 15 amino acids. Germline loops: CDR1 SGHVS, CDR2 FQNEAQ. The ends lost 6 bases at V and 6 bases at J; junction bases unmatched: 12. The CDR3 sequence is CASRDSGSTGGEQYF. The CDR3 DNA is TGTGCCAGCAGGGATAGCGGGAGCACGGGTGGCGAGCAGTACTTC.

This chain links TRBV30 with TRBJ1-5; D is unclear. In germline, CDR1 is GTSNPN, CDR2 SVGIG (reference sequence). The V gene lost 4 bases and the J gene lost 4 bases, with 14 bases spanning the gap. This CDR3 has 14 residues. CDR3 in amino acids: CAWNPDGLNQPQHF. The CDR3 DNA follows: TGTGCCTGGAACCCGGACGGACTAAATCAGCCCCAGCATTTT. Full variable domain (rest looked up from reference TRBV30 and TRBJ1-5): SQTIHQWPATLVQPVGSPLSLECTVEGTSNPNLYWYRQAAGRGLQLLFYSVGIGQISSEVPQNLSASRPQDRQFILSSKKLLLSDSGFYLCAWNPDGLNQPQHFGDGTRLSIL.

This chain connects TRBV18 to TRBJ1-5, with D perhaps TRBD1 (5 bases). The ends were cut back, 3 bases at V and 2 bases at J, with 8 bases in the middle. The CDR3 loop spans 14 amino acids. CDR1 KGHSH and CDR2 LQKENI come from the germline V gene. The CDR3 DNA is TGTGCCAGCTCACCTTCGACAGGCAATCAGCCCCAGCATTTT. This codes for CASSPSTGNQPQHF.

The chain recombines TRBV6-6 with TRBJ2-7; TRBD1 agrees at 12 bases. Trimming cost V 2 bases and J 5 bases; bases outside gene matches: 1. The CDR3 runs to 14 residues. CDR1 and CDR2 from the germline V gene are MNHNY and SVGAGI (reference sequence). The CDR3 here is CASSYGDRGHEQYF. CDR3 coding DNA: TGTGCCAGCAGTTACGGGGACAGGGGGCACGAGCAGTACTTC.

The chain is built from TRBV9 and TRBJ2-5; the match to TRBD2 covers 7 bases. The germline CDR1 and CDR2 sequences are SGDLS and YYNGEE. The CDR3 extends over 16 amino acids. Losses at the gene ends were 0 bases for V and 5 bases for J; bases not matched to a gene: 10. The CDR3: CASSVAEGGPGETQYF. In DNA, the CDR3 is TGTGCCAGCAGCGTAGCGGAGGGAGGGCCGGGGGAGACCCAGTACTTC.

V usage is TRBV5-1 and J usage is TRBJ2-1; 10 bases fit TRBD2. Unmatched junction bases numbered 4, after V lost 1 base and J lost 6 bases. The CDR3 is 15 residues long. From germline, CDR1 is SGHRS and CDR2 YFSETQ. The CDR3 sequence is CASSLTSGNRNEQFF. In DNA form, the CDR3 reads TGCGCCAGCAGCTTGACTAGCGGGAACCGCAATGAGCAGTTCTTC.

The DNA of the CDR3 is TGTGCCAGCAGCTCTATAGCGGGAGCGTCGAGAGAGACCCAGTACTTC. Translation: CASSSIAGASRETQYF. This chain joins TRBV5-4 and TRBJ2-5, with 9 nucleotides matching TRBD2. CDR3 length: 16 residues. Germline V gene sequence: CDR1 SGHNT, CDR2 YYREEE (reference sequence). J was trimmed by 4 bases and V by 3 bases; bases with no gene match: 10.

CDR3 in amino acids: CASSTGDYSNQPQHF. The CDR3 DNA is TGTGCCAGCAGCACAGGGGATTATAGCAATCAGCCCCAGCATTTT. V gene TRBV7-2 combines with J gene TRBJ1-5; 7 nucleotides agree with TRBD1. Germline CDR1 is SGHTA and CDR2 is FQGNSA. Trimming at V came to 5 bases and at J to 0 bases, leaving 4 bases not matched to a gene. The CDR3 is 15 residues long.

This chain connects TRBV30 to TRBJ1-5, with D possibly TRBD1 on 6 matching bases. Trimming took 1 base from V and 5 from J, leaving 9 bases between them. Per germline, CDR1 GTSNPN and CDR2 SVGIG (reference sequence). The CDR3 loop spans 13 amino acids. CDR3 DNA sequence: TGTGCCTGGAGTGCAGGGGTTGATCAGCCCCAGCATTTT. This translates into CAWSAGVDQPQHF. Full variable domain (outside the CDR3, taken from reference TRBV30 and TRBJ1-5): SQTIHQWPATLVQPVGSPLSLECTVEGTSNPNLYWYRQAAGRGLQLLFYSVGIGQISSEVPQNLSASRPQDRQFILSSKKLLLSDSGFYLCAWSAGVDQPQHFGDGTRLSIL.

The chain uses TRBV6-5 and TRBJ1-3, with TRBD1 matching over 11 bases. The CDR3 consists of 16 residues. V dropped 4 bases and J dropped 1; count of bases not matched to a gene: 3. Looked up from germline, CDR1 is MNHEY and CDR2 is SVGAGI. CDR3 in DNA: TGTGCCAGCAGTTGGACAGGGGGCTCTTCTGGAAACACCATATATTTT. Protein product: CASSWTGGSSGNTIYF.

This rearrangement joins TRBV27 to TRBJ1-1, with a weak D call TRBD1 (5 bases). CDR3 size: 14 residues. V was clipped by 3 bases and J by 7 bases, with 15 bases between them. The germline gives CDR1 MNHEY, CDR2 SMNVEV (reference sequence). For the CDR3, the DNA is TGTGCCAGCAGTTTTAAGCAGGGATTAGGTGAAGCTTTCTTT. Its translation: CASSFKQGLGEAFF.

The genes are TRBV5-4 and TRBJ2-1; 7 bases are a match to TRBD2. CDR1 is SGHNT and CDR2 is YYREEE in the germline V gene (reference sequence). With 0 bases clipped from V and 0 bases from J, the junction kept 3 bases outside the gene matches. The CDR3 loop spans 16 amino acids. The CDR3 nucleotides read TGTGCCAGCAGCTTGGCGGGGGGAATCTCCTACAATGAGCAGTTCTTC. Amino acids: CASSLAGGISYNEQFF.

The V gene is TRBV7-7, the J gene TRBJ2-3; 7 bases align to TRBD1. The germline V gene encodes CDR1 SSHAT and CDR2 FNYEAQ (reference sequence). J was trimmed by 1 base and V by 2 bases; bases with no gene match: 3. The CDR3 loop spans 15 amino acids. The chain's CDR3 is CASSLTGVGTDTQYF. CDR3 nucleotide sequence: TGTGCCAGCAGCTTAACAGGGGTCGGCACAGATACGCAGTATTTT.

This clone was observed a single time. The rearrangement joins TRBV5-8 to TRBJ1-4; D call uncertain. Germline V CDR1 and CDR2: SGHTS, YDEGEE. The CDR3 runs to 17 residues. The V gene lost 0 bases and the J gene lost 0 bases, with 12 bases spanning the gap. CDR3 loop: CASSLDAESATNEKLFF. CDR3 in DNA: TGTGCCAGCAGCTTGGATGCGGAAAGCGCAACTAATGAAAAACTGTTTTTT.

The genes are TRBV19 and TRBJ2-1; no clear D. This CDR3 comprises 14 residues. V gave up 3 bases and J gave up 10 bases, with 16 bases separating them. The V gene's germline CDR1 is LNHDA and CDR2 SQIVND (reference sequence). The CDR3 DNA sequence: TGTGCCAGTAGTATGTCCGGAGCTAAGAGGGAGCAGTTCTTC. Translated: CASSMSGAKREQFF.